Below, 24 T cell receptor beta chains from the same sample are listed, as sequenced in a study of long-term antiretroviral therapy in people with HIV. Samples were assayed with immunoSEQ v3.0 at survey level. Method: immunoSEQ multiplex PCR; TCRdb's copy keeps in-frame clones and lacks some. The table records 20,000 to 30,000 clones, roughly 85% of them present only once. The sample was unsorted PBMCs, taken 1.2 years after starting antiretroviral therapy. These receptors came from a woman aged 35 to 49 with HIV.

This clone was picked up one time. The CDR3 loop reads CASSESGRYNEKLFF. CDR3 DNA: TGTGCCAGCAGTGAATCTGGTAGATATAATGAAAAACTGTTTTTT. The gene calls are TRBV25-1 and TRBJ1-4; D not certain. The germline V gene encodes CDR1 MGHDK and CDR2 SYGVNS. CDR3 length: 15 residues. Deletions cut 1 base from V and 4 bases from J, with 10 bases between.

CDR3 DNA sequence: TGTGCCAGCTCACCCCTGGACGCCCGTGAAGCTTTCTTT. Translation gives CASSPLDAREAFF. The rearrangement links TRBV18 to TRBJ1-1; no reliable D call. V shed 3 bases and J shed 7 bases, with 12 bases lying between them. There are 13 residues in the CDR3. Germline-derived CDR1 and CDR2 are KGHSH and LQKENI.

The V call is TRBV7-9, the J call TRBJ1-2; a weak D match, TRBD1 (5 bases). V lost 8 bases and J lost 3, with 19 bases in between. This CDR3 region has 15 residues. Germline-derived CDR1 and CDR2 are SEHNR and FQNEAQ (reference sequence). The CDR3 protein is CASESEQRGDYGYTF. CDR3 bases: TGTGCCAGCGAGTCGGAGCAGCGGGGCGACTATGGCTACACCTTC.

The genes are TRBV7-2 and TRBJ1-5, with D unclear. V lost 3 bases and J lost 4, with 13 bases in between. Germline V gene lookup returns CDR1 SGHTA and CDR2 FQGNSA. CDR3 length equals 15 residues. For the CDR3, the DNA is TGTGCCAGCAGCTTTGGCCCCGGAAGGAATCAGCCCCAGCATTTT. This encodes CASSFGPGRNQPQHF.

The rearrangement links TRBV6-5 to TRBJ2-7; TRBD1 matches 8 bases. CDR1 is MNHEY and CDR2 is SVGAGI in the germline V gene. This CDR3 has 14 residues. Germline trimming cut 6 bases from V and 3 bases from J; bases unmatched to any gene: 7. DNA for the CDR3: TGTGCCAGCAGGCTCTCAGGGGGCAACTACGAGCAGTACTTC. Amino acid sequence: CASRLSGGNYEQYF.

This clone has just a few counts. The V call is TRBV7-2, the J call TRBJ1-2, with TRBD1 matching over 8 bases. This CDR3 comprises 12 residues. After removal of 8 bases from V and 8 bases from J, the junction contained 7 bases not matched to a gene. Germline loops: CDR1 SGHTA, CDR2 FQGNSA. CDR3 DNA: TGTGCCAGCGTCACAGACAGGGGCGGCTACACCTTC. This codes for CASVTDRGGYTF.

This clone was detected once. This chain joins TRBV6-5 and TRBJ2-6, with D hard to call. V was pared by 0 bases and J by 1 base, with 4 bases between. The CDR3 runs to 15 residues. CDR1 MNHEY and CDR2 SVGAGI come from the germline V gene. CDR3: CASSYSNSGANVLTF. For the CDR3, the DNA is TGTGCCAGCAGTTACTCAAATTCTGGGGCCAACGTCCTGACTTTC.

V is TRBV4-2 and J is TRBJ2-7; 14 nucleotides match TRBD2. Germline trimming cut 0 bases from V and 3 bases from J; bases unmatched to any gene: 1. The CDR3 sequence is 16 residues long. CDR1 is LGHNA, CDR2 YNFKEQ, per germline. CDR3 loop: CASSQEGLAGVYEQYF. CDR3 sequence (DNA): TGTGCCAGCAGCCAAGAGGGACTAGCGGGAGTCTACGAGCAGTACTTC.

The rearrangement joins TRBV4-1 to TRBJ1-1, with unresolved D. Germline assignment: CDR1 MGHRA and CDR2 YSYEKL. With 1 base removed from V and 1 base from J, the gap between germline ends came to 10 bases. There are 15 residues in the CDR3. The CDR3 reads CASSQAVRGNTEAFF. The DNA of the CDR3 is TGCGCCAGCAGCCAAGCTGTCCGGGGGAACACTGAAGCTTTCTTT.

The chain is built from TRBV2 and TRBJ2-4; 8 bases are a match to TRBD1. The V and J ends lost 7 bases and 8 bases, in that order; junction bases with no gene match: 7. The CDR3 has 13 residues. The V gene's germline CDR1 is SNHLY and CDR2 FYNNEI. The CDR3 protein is CASTPGQDYIQYF. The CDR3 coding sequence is TGTGCCAGCACCCCGGGACAGGACTACATTCAGTACTTC.

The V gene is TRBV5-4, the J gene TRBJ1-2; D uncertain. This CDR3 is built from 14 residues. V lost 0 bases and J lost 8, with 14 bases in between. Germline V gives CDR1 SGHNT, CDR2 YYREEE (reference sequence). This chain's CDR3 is CASSLDKRAGGYTF. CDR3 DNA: TGTGCCAGCAGCTTGGATAAGAGGGCAGGAGGCTACACCTTC.

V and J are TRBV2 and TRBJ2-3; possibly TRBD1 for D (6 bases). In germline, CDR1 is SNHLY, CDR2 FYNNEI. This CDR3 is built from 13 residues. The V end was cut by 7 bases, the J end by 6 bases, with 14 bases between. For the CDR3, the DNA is TGTGCCAGCATTTATATGGGGGCCGATACGCAGTATTTT. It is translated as CASIYMGADTQYF.

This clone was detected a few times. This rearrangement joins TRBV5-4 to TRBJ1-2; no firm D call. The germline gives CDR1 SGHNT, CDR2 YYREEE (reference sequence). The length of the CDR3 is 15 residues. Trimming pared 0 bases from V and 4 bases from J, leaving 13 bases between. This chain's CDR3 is CASSLARVRVYGYTF. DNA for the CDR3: TGTGCCAGCAGCTTGGCCCGCGTCCGGGTCTATGGCTACACCTTC.

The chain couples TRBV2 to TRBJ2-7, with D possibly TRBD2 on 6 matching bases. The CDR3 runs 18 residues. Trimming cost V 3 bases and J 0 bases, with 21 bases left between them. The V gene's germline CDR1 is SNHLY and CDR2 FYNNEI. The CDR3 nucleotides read TGTGCCAGCAGTGACACGGGGGAGGCGGGTTCAAGCTCCTACGAGCAGTACTTC. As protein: CASSDTGEAGSSSYEQYF.

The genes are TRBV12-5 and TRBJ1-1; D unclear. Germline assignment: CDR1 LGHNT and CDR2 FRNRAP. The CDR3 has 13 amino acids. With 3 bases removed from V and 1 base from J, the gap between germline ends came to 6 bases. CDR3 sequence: CASGFSGNTEAFF. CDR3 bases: TGTGCTAGTGGTTTCTCGGGGAACACTGAAGCTTTCTTT.

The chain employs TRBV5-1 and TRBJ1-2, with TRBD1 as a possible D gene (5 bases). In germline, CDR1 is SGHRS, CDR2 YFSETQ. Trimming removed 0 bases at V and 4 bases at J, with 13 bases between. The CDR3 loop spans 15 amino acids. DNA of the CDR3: TGCGCCAGCAGCTTGGACACCGTCGGGGGCTATGGCTACACCTTC. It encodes CASSLDTVGGYGYTF.

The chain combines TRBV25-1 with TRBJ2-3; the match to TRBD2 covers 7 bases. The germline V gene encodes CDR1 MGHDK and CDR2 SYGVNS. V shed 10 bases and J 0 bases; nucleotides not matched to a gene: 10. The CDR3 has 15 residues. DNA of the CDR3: TGTGCCACCGGGGGAGCGGGACCAAGCACAGATACGCAGTATTTT. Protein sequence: CATGGAGPSTDTQYF.

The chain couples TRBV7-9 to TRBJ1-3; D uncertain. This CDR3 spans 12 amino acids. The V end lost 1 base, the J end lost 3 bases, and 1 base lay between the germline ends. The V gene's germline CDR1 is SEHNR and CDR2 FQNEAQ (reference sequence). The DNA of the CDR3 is TGTGCCAGCAGCTTAGATGGAAACACCATATATTTT. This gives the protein CASSLDGNTIYF.

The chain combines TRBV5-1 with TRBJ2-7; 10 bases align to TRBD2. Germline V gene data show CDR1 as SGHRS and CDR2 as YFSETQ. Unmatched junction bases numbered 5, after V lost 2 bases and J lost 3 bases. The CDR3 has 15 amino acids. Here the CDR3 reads CASSLKTSGYYEQYF. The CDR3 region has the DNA TGCGCCAGCAGCTTAAAGACTAGCGGGTACTACGAGCAGTACTTC.

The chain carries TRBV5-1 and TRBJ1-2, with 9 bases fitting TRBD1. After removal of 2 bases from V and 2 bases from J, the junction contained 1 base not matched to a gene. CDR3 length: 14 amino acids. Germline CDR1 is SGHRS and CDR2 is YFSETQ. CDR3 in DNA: TGCGCCAGCAGCTTCGACAGGGGGAACTATGGCTACACCTTC. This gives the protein CASSFDRGNYGYTF.

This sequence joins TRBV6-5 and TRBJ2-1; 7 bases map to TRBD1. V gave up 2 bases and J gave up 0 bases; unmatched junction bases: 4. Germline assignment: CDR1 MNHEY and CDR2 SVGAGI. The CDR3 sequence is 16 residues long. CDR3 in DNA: TGTGCCAGCAGTTACACCTGGGACAGCTCCTACAATGAGCAGTTCTTC. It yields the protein CASSYTWDSSYNEQFF.

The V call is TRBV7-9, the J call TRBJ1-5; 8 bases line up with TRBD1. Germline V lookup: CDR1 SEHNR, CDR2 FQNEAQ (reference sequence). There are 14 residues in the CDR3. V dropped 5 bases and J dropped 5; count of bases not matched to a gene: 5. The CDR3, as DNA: TGTGCCAGCAGCCACACAGGGGGAGATCAGCCCCAGCATTTT. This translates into CASSHTGGDQPQHF.

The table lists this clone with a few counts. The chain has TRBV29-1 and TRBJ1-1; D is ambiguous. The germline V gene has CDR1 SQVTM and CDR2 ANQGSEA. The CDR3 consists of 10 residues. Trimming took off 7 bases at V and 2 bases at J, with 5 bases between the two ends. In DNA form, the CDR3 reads TGCAGCGGCGGAAACACTGAAGCTTTCTTT. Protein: CSGGNTEAFF.

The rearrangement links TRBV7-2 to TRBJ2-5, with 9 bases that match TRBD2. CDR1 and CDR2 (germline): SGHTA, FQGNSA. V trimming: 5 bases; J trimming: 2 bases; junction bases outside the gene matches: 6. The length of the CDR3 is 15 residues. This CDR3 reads CASSPGTSLQETQYF. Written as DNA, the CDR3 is TGTGCCAGCAGCCCCGGGACTAGCCTACAAGAGACCCAGTACTTC.